This passage covers 21 T cell receptor beta chains from one sample sequenced in a study of T cell repertoires in cytomegalovirus infection. TCRdb recomputed calls from the reads with MiXCR, one row per CDR3 protein. The sample gives 600,000 to 700,000 distinct CDR3 sequences, around a third of which show up once; about 18% is in the top ten. What these receptors recognize is not known. Sample: cultured PBMCs, taken from culture after CMV antigen stimulation. The receptors come from a human donor in good health (CMV status not recorded). Some clones in this sample may be carry-over from other donors' samples.

The J gene is TRBJ1-3, the V gene TRBV30, with 7 bases identical to TRBD1. CDR3 length: 15 residues. V lost 1 base and J lost 0; bases outside the gene matches: 3. CDR1 GTSNPN and CDR2 SVGIG come from the germline V gene (reference sequence). CDR3 sequence (DNA): TGTGCCTGGAGTGCAGGGACAGCCTCTGGAAACACCATATATTTT. Translating it yields CAWSAGTASGNTIYF. The full variable domain, completed using reference TRBV30 and TRBJ1-3, is SQTIHQWPATLVQPVGSPLSLECTVEGTSNPNLYWYRQAAGRGLQLLFYSVGIGQISSEVPQNLSASRPQDRQFILSSKKLLLSDSGFYLCAWSAGTASGNTIYFGEGSWLTVV.

This clonotype was found many times. The V call is TRBV7-2, the J call TRBJ2-2; D unresolved. The CDR3 runs 15 residues. V was pared by 5 bases and J by 6 bases, with 16 bases between. Germline V lookup: CDR1 SGHTA, CDR2 FQGNSA. The CDR3 loop is CASSQNRQLAGELFF. In nucleotides, the CDR3 is TGTGCCAGCAGCCAAAACCGGCAGTTGGCCGGGGAGCTGTTTTTT.

This clonotype was picked up a small number of times. The chain uses TRBV7-9 and TRBJ1-1, with a possible D match to TRBD1 (5 bases). V was clipped by 8 bases and J by 7 bases, with 14 bases between them. From germline, CDR1 is SEHNR and CDR2 FQNEAQ (reference sequence). CDR3 length: 12 residues. In DNA form, the CDR3 reads TGTGCCAGCCGCAGGGATCTGGGTGAAGCTTTCTTT. Translation: CASRRDLGEAFF.

Remarks on this clonotype: One junction end disagrees with the germline gene, perhaps due to a read error. This chain links TRBV12-3 or TRBV12-4 with TRBJ1-3; the D gene is possibly TRBD1 (5 bases). The CDR3 loop spans 20 amino acids. The CDR3 region is CASTPNPDSRYDHSGNTVYF. CDR3 in DNA: TGTGCCAGCACCCCAAACCCCGACAGCCGCTACGATCACTCTGGAAACACCGTATATTTT.

In nucleotides, the CDR3 is TGTGCCAGCAGCCGGGACGGACTATTCTATGGCTACACCTTC. Residues: CASSRDGLFYGYTF. This chain links TRBV28 with TRBJ1-2, with a weak D call TRBD1 (5 bases). V was cut by 6 bases and J by 4 bases, with 15 bases left in between. This CDR3 region has 14 residues. Germline CDR1 and CDR2: MDHEN and SYDVKM.

This clonotype showed up just a few times. For the CDR3, the DNA is TGTGCCAGCTACCTAGCGGGGGGGCCAAGCTCTGGGGCCAACGTCCTGACTTTC. Translated, it gives CASYLAGGPSSGANVLTF. The gene calls are TRBV2 and TRBJ2-6; 12 nucleotides agree with TRBD2. The J segment lost 0 bases and the V segment lost 8 bases, leaving 8 bases of the junction unmatched. There are 18 residues in the CDR3. From germline, CDR1 is SNHLY and CDR2 FYNNEI.

Ten or more counts support this clonotype. The chain employs TRBV7-2 and TRBJ2-3; 7 bases are a match to TRBD2. V dropped 2 bases and J dropped 0; count of bases not matched to a gene: 8. Germline CDR1 reads SGHTA; CDR2 reads FQGNSA. The CDR3 sequence is 17 residues long. The CDR3 sequence: CASSLIERGSSTDTQYF. The CDR3 DNA reads as TGTGCCAGCAGCTTAATAGAGCGGGGCTCCAGCACAGATACGCAGTATTTT.

The gene calls are TRBV2 and TRBJ2-6; no reliable D call. The germline V gene encodes CDR1 SNHLY and CDR2 FYNNEI. The V end lost 7 bases, the J end lost 2 bases, and 12 bases lay between the germline ends. The CDR3 is made up of 15 amino acids. CDR3 sequence: CASTASFAGANVLTF. CDR3 sequence (DNA): TGTGCCAGCACTGCCTCTTTTGCTGGGGCCAACGTCCTGACTTTC.

This clonotype has more than one count but fewer than ten. V usage is TRBV27 and J usage is TRBJ2-7, with D possibly called TRBD1 or TRBD2 (7 bases each). Between the trimmed V and J ends, which lost 5 bases and 4 bases, there was a span of 15 bases. The germline V gene has CDR1 MNHEY and CDR2 SMNVEV (reference sequence). The CDR3 totals 14 residues. The CDR3 spells CASSPTGRAYEQYF. The DNA of the CDR3 is TGTGCCAGCAGTCCGACAGGGAGGGCTTACGAGCAGTACTTC.

The chain recombines TRBV20-1 with TRBJ1-2, with D perhaps matching TRBD1 (6 bases). V was clipped by 4 bases and J by 1 base, with 13 bases between them. This CDR3 contains 14 residues. The germline gives CDR1 DFQATT, CDR2 SNEGSKA (reference sequence). The CDR3 sequence: CSATRQVINYGYTF. CDR3 coding DNA: TGCAGTGCTACCCGACAGGTTATTAACTATGGCTACACCTTC.

This clonotype has at least ten counts. The J gene is TRBJ1-6, the V gene TRBV7-2; 7 bases are shared with TRBD1. Trimming took 5 bases from V and 7 from J; bases not matched to a gene: 5. The V gene's germline CDR1 is SGHTA and CDR2 FQGNSA. The length of the CDR3 is 14 residues. CDR3 bases: TGTGCCAGCAGCCGGGACAGCTACAATTCACCCCTCCACTTT. Amino acids: CASSRDSYNSPLHF.

The sample holds a few counts of this clonotype. The chain links TRBV4-1 to TRBJ2-3, with TRBD1 matching 9 bases. This CDR3 region has 15 residues. Unmatched junction bases numbered 8, after V lost 8 bases and J lost 2 bases. CDR1 is MGHRA, CDR2 YSYEKL, per germline. CDR3 sequence reads: CASRTGVRTTDTQYF. The CDR3 coding sequence is TGCGCCAGCCGGACAGGGGTGAGGACCACAGATACGCAGTATTTT.

This clonotype was detected once. This chain uses TRBV4-3 with TRBJ2-7; D is unclear. This CDR3 spans 13 amino acids. V gave up 0 bases and J gave up 4 bases, with 7 bases separating them. Germline assignment: CDR1 LGHNA and CDR2 YSLEER. CDR3 nucleotide sequence: TGCGCCAGCAGCCAAGAACAAAGGTACGAGCAGTACTTC. The encoded protein is CASSQEQRYEQYF.

This sequence joins TRBV3-1 and TRBJ2-6; D is uncertain. V was pared by 1 base and J by 4 bases, with 11 bases between. The CDR3 has 16 residues. The germline gives CDR1 LGHDT, CDR2 YNNKEL (reference sequence). CDR3 region: CASSQGNPAGANVLTF. CDR3 DNA: TGTGCCAGCAGCCAAGGCAACCCCGCGGGGGCCAACGTCCTGACTTTC.

This chain links TRBV5-6 with TRBJ1-1; D is unresolved. Germline V gene lookup returns CDR1 SGHDT and CDR2 YYEEEE. This CDR3 region has 15 residues. V was pared by 4 bases and J by 1 base, with 14 bases between. In nucleotides, the CDR3 is TGTGCCAGCAGCCCTCTAGGCGTCGGGAACACTGAAGCTTTCTTT. Protein sequence: CASSPLGVGNTEAFF.

This chain joins TRBV12-3 or TRBV12-4 and TRBJ2-7, with a tentative D call TRBD2 (5 bases). V was pared by 1 base and J by 4 bases, with 8 bases between. CDR3 length equals 13 residues. CDR3 in DNA: TGTGCCAGCAGTTTAGGGAGGTGGTACGAGCAGTACTTC. Translated: CASSLGRWYEQYF.

This clonotype was detected a few times. This chain joins TRBV6-1 and TRBJ1-5; no reliable D call. Germline-derived CDR1 and CDR2 are MNHNS and SASEGT. This CDR3 is 14 amino acids long. V was pared by 4 bases and J by 6 bases, with 13 bases between. In nucleotides, the CDR3 is TGTGCCAGCAGTGGAAAGGGATTTAGTCAGCCCCAGCATTTT. Translating it yields CASSGKGFSQPQHF.

This sequence joins TRBV18 and TRBJ1-6; a possible D gene is TRBD1 (5 bases). There are 15 residues in the CDR3. Deletions cut 0 bases from V and 4 bases from J, with 7 bases between. CDR1 and CDR2 (germline): KGHSH, LQKENI. As DNA, the CDR3 is TGTGCCAGCTCACCACCGGGACGGTATAATTCACCCCTCCACTTT. This translates into CASSPPGRYNSPLHF.

The chain has TRBV4-2 and TRBJ1-1, with D possibly being TRBD1 (6 bases). CDR1 and CDR2 (germline): LGHNA, YNFKEQ. The CDR3 is 16 residues long. V lost 2 bases, J lost 4 bases, and 17 bases lay in between. CDR3 region: CASSQLGTISSTEAFF. The DNA of the CDR3 is TGTGCCAGCAGCCAACTAGGGACAATCTCCTCCACTGAAGCTTTCTTT.

The chain links TRBV5-1 to TRBJ2-7; D assignment may be TRBD1 or TRBD2 (5 bases each). This CDR3 is built from 14 residues. V lost 2 bases and J 1 base, leaving 10 bases between the germline ends. The germline CDR1 and CDR2 sequences are SGHRS and YFSETQ. The CDR3 nucleotides are TGCGCCAGCAGCTTTGAGGGGCCATCCTACGAGCAGTACTTC. This codes for CASSFEGPSYEQYF.

This clonotype was detected a few times. The gene calls are TRBV6-2 or TRBV6-3 and TRBJ2-2; 9 nucleotides agree with TRBD2. The V segment lost 6 bases and the J segment 1 base; nucleotides outside the gene matches: 9. Germline loops: CDR1 MNHEY, CDR2 SVGEGT. The CDR3 is 17 residues long. CDR3: CASSLRPSGKNTGELFF. The CDR3 DNA follows: TGTGCCAGCAGCTTAAGGCCTAGCGGGAAGAACACCGGGGAGCTGTTTTTT.